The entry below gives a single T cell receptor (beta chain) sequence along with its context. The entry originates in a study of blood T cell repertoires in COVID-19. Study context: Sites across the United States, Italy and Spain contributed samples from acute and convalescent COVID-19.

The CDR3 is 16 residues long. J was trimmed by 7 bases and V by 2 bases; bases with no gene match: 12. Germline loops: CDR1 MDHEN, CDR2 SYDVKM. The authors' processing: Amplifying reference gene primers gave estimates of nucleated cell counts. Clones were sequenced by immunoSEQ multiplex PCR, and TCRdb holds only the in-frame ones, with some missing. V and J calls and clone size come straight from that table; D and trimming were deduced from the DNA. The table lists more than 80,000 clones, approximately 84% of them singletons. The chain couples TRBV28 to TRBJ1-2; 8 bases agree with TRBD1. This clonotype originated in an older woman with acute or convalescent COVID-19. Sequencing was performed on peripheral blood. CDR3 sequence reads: CASSLASGGGRPGYTF. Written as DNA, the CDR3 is TGTGCCAGCAGTTTAGCCTCAGGGGGCGGCCGGCCTGGCTACACCTTC.